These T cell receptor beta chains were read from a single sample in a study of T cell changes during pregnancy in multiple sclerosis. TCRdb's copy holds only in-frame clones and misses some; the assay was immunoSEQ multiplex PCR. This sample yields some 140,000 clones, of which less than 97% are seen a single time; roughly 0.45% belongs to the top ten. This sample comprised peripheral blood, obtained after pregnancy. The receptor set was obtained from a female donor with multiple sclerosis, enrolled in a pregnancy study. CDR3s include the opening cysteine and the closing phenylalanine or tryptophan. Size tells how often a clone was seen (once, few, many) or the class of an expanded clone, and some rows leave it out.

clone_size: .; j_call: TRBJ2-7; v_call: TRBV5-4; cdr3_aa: CASSSRDSEQYF
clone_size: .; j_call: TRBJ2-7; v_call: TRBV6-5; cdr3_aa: CASSLQGVDLYEQYF
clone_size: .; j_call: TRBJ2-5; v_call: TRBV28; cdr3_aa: CASSGVAGGLGETQYF
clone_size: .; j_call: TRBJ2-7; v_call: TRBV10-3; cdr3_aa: CAISEPRGYRYEQYF
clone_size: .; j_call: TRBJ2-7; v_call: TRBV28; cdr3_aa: CASSLLIRLAEERVEQYF
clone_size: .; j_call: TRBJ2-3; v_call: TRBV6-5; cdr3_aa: CASSYSTVRLDTQYF
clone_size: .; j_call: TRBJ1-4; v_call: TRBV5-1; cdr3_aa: CASAVALYEKLFF
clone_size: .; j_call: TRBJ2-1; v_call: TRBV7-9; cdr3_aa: CASRFLTEQFF
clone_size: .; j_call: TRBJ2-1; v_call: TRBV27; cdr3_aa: CASSSRGGARVNEQFF
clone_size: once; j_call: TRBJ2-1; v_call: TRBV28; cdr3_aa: CASGGATAGNEQFF
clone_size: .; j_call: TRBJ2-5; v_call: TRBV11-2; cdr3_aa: CASSLGASGEQETQYF
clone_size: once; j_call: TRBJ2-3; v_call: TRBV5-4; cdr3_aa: CASSSPGSTDTQYF